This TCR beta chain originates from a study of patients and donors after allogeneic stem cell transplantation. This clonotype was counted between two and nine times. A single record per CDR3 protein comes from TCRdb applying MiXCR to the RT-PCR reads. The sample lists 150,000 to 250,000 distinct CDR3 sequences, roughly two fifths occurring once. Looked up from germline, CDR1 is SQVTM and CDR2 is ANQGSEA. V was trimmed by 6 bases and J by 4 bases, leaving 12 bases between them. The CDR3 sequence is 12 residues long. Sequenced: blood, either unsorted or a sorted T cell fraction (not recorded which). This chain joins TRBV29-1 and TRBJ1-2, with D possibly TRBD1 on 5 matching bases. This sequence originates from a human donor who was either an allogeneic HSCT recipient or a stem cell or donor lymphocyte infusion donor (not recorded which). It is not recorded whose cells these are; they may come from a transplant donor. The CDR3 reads CSVAGFGYGYTF. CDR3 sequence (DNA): TGCAGCGTCGCAGGGTTCGGCTATGGCTACACCTTC.